This TCR beta chain was retrieved from a study of T cell responses to AZD1222 COVID-19 vaccine. Comment on this clone: Its antigen is not identified.

Timing groups of about 4 and about 12 weeks for second doses were pooled. Assay: immunoSEQ multiplex PCR; the TCRdb copy retains only in-frame clones and omits some. Altogether some 100,000 clones are present, 88% being singletons, with the ten largest covering just over 3.5%. Study-wide findings and caveats: Two AZD1222 doses significantly raised spike-specific TCR breadth and depth over controls. Donors were mostly white British, more females; clonal diversity possibly underestimated. Reportedly, close to half of spike-specific TCRs are directed against unmutated variant regions.

The CDR3 extends over 14 amino acids. Trimming took 3 bases from V and 7 from J, leaving 16 bases between them. Germline V lookup: CDR1 DFQATT, CDR2 SNEGSKA (reference sequence). The receptor's source is an adult who received the AZD1222 COVID-19 vaccine. The sequences come from peripheral blood, collected 28 days after the second AZD1222 dose. The rearrangement links TRBV20-1 to TRBJ1-5; maybe TRBD1 (5 bases). The CDR3 spells CSASPTVFYQPQHF. Written as DNA, the CDR3 is TGCAGTGCTAGTCCGACAGTTTTTTACCAGCCCCAGCATTTT.